The clone carrying this T cell receptor (beta chain) was recorded at least ten times. Its antigen is currently unknown. A junction end diverges from the germline sequence, so it may reflect a read error. The second PCR ran roughly 7 to 11 cycles with a sample-barcoded 5' primer and J-beta primers. TCRdb processed the 5' RACE reads anew with MiXCR; each CDR3 protein has one entry. The sample holds around 2 million distinct CDR3 sequences, approximately 39% seen once. This specimen comes from a study of blood T cells in healthy people across ages. Germline assignment: CDR1 KGHSH and CDR2 LQKENI. CDR3 length: 13 amino acids. The study, taken as a whole, reports: With age, beta diversity per million T cells declined roughly linearly, significantly by around 43. Observed TCR beta diversity showed a strong correlation with the percentage of naive T cells as measured by flow cytometry.

The material sequenced was blood. This chain joins TRBV18 and TRBJ2-5, with 9 bases lining up with TRBD2. This sequence originates from a human donor in good health. The DNA of the CDR3 is TGCGCCAGCAGCCCTAGCGGGGAAGAGACCCAGTACTTC. Translation gives CASSPSGEETQYF.